These T cell receptor beta chains were read from a single sample in a study of molecular identifiers for immune sequencing clone quantification. TCRdb analysed the PCR reads with MiXCR anew, one entry per CDR3 protein. This table holds more than 450,000 distinct CDR3 sequences, roughly 25% found once. The specimen was naive CD8+ T cells from blood, with Jurkat cell RNA spiked in. Receptor source: a human donor in good health. Some libraries in this study had Jurkat cell RNA spiked in. The CDR3 runs from the conserved cysteine through the conserved F or W. The D gene is left open where the match is weak. Part of the rows lack a size; the others show once, few, many or a class for expanded clones.

>TRBV4-3|few|TRBD2|TRBJ2-3
CASSQLAGDPTDTQYF
TGCGCCAGCAGCCAACTAGCGGGAGACCCCACAGATACGCAGTATTTT
>TRBV12-3/TRBV12-4|many|.|TRBJ2-5
CASNPGASETQYF
TGTGCCAGCAATCCGGGAGCTAGCGAGACCCAGTACTTC
>TRBV4-1|many|.|TRBJ2-3
CASRSTADTQYF
TGCGCCAGCAGATCGACGGCAGATACGCAGTATTTT
>TRBV12-3/TRBV12-4|few|.|TRBJ2-7
CASSPSRGRHIYEQYF
TGTGCCAGCAGTCCCTCGAGGGGACGTCACATCTACGAGCAGTACTTC
>TRBV5-4|many|.|TRBJ2-7
CASSLESAQSYEQYF
TGTGCCAGCAGCTTGGAAAGTGCACAGTCCTACGAGCAGTACTTC
>TRBV6-5|few|TRBD2|TRBJ2-7
CASRALAGGLINEQYF
TGTGCCAGCAGAGCACTAGCGGGGGGCCTTATTAACGAGCAGTACTTC
>TRBV7-6|many|.|TRBJ1-4
CASSSTRGDEKLFF
TGTGCCAGCAGCTCAACTAGGGGAGATGAAAAACTGTTTTTT
>TRBV3-1|few|.|TRBJ2-5
CASSPGTSEGETQYF
TGTGCCAGCAGCCCTGGGACGTCAGAAGGAGAGACCCAGTACTTC
>TRBV19|few|.|TRBJ1-5
CASSMGDRSNQPQHF
TGTGCCAGTAGTATGGGAGACAGGAGCAATCAGCCCCAGCATTTT
>TRBV12-3/TRBV12-4|few|TRBD2|TRBJ2-3
CASSSAGGGAKTDTQYF
TGTGCCAGCAGCTCTGCCGGGGGGGGGGCCAAGACAGATACGCAGTATTTT
>TRBV10-3|many|.|TRBJ2-7
CAIGPDNSYEQYF
TGTGCCATCGGTCCGGACAACTCCTACGAGCAGTACTTC
>TRBV28|many|.|TRBJ2-3
CATTQLKEIHTDTQYF
TGTGCCACCACCCAATTAAAGGAGATACACACAGATACGCAGTATTTT
>TRBV5-1|few|.|TRBJ2-7
CASSSGLRYEQYF
TGCGCCAGCAGCTCCGGACTACGCTACGAGCAGTACTTC
>TRBV20-1|few|.|TRBJ1-1
CSAWGHWGDTEAFF
TGCAGTGCTTGGGGACACTGGGGGGACACTGAAGCTTTCTTT
>TRBV11-2|few|TRBD1|TRBJ1-1
CASSEGQVRTEAFF
TGTGCCAGCAGCGAAGGACAGGTTCGCACTGAAGCTTTCTTT
>TRBV7-9|once|TRBD1|TRBJ1-2
CASRSGTVTHGYTF
TGTGCCAGCAGGTCCGGGACAGTTACCCATGGCTACACCTTC
>TRBV5-1|many|TRBD2|TRBJ2-3
CASSLDLKLAGSTDTQYF
TGCGCCAGCAGCTTGGACCTTAAACTAGCGGGGAGCACAGATACGCAGTATTTT
>TRBV9|few|.|TRBJ1-6
CASSVQGSSYNSPLHF
TGTGCCAGCAGCGTTCAGGGTAGCTCCTATAATTCACCCCTCCACTTT
>TRBV9|.|.|TRBJ2-2
CASSPVSSLNTGELFF
TGTGCCAGCAGCCCGGTTTCTAGCCTCAACACCGGGGAGCTGTTTTTT
>TRBV7-9|many|.|TRBJ1-1
CASSPRDHRLNTEAFF
TGTGCCAGCAGCCCCCGGGACCACCGTTTGAACACTGAAGCTTTCTTT
>TRBV25-1|few|TRBD1|TRBJ2-7
CATQGTGGYEQYF
TGTGCCACCCAGGGGACAGGGGGTTACGAGCAGTACTTC
>TRBV30|.|.|TRBJ2-7
CAWSERGIHEQYF
TGTGCCTGGAGTGAAAGAGGGATCCACGAGCAGTACTTC
>TRBV12-3/TRBV12-4|many|.|TRBJ1-1
CASSLLGQGWPEAFF
TGTGCCAGCAGTTTATTAGGCCAGGGATGGCCTGAAGCTTTCTTT
>TRBV6-2/TRBV6-3|many|.|TRBJ1-1
CASSYIQATEAFF
TGTGCCAGCAGTTACATCCAGGCAACTGAAGCTTTCTTT
>TRBV12-3/TRBV12-4|many|.|TRBJ2-3
CASSSGYTDTQYF
TGTGCCAGCAGTAGCGGATACACAGATACGCAGTATTTT
>TRBV7-9|few|TRBD2|TRBJ2-5
CASSLAAGGRETQYF
TGTGCCAGCAGCCTCGCAGCGGGGGGCCGAGAGACCCAGTACTTC
>TRBV29-1|many|.|TRBJ2-7
CSVEDMGYEQYF
TGCAGCGTTGAAGACATGGGGTACGAGCAGTACTTC
>TRBV6-2/TRBV6-3|.|TRBD1|TRBJ1-5
CASSLTTRTGGFSYSNQPQHF
TGTGCCAGCAGTTTAACGACGAGGACAGGGGGCTTCTCTTATAGCAATCAGCCCCAGCATTTT
>TRBV15|.|.|TRBJ2-1
CATSRDLVGQPYNEQFF
TGTGCCACCAGCAGAGATCTGGTGGGACAACCCTACAATGAGCAGTTCTTC
>TRBV5-3|.|TRBD2|TRBJ2-7
CASSTSGRPAYEQYF
TGTGCCAGCAGCACTAGCGGGAGGCCCGCCTACGAGCAGTACTTC
>TRBV28|few|TRBD2|TRBJ2-7
CASRAGEYEQYF
TGTGCCAGCAGAGCGGGGGAGTACGAGCAGTACTTC
>TRBV20-1|.|.|TRBJ1-1
CSAMRAGVEASF
TGCAGTGCGATGCGGGCAGGCGTTGAAGCTTCCTTT
>TRBV3-1|many|TRBD1|TRBJ1-5
CASSQDGQGVQPQHF
TGTGCCAGCAGCCAAGATGGGCAGGGGGTTCAGCCCCAGCATTTT
>TRBV6-5|few|TRBD1|TRBJ2-7
CASSDPGQGVGYEQYF
TGTGCCAGCAGTGACCCGGGACAGGGGGTAGGCTACGAGCAGTACTTC
>TRBV11-2|.|.|TRBJ2-3
CASSPTMPDTQYF
TGTGCCAGCAGCCCTACTATGCCAGATACGCAGTATTTT
>TRBV11-2|many|TRBD2|TRBJ2-3
CASSFSGGATDTQYF
TGTGCCAGCAGCTTTAGCGGGGGGGCCACAGATACGCAGTATTTT
>TRBV19|.|.|TRBJ2-3
CASSMWGAGTDTQYF
TGTGCCAGTAGTATGTGGGGGGCCGGCACAGATACGCAGTATTTT
>TRBV9|few|.|TRBJ1-1
CASSAHRDMNTEAFF
TGTGCCAGCAGTGCACACAGGGATATGAACACTGAAGCTTTCTTT
>TRBV6-2/TRBV6-3|.|.|TRBJ2-7
CASSYLYSPDEEQYF
TGTGCCAGCAGTTACTTATATAGTCCGGATGAGGAGCAGTACTTC
>TRBV19|.|TRBD2|TRBJ2-6
CASSLLLAGGPGANVLTF
TGTGCCAGTAGTTTACTACTAGCGGGAGGGCCTGGGGCCAACGTCCTGACTTTC
>TRBV20-1|few|.|TRBJ2-3
CSARDPGRAADTQYF
TGCAGTGCTAGAGATCCCGGGCGAGCGGCAGATACGCAGTATTTT
>TRBV30|many|.|TRBJ2-7
CAWSVGPAQDYEQYF
TGTGCCTGGAGTGTAGGACCAGCTCAAGACTACGAGCAGTACTTC
>TRBV29-1|many|TRBD1|TRBJ1-5
CSVEAPGQGSCNQPQHF
TGCAGCGTGGAAGCCCCGGGACAGGGGTCGTGCAATCAGCCCCAGCATTTT
>TRBV28|.|TRBD1|TRBJ1-5
CASSLHRGSNQPQRF
TGTGCCAGCAGTTTACACAGGGGCAGCAATCAGCCCCAGCGTTTT
>TRBV7-9|.|.|TRBJ1-1
CASSSPWDAVEGFF
TGTGCCAGCAGCTCCCCCTGGGACGCCGTAGAGGGTTTCTTT
>TRBV12-3/TRBV12-4|.|.|TRBJ1-4
CASGEEGNEKLFF
TGTGCCAGCGGGGAGGAGGGTAATGAAAAACTGTTTTTT
>TRBV19|.|.|TRBJ1-5
CASKAGPLFSQHF
TGTGCCAGTAAAGCTGGTCCCTTATTTAGCCAGCATTTT
>TRBV9|few|.|TRBJ1-1
CASSADDTVTFF
TGTGCCAGCAGCGCGGATGACACGGTAACTTTCTTT
>TRBV6-2/TRBV6-3|many|.|TRBJ2-4
CASSYYWDGPKNIQYF
TGTGCCAGCAGTTACTACTGGGACGGACCAAAAAACATTCAGTACTTC
>TRBV7-2|.|.|TRBJ2-5
CASSYGVGPQETQYF
TGTGCCAGCAGCTACGGGGTGGGACCCCAAGAGACCCAGTACTTC
>TRBV23-1|.|TRBD2|TRBJ2-5
CASSQEEPLLAGGPSDEPQYF
TGCGCCAGCAGTCAAGAAGAACCCCTACTAGCGGGGGGGCCCTCGGATGAGCCCCAGTACTTC
>TRBV19|once|.|TRBJ1-5
CASTSMGLWQRQHF
TGTGCCAGTACCTCGATGGGTTTATGGCAGCGCCAGCATTTT
>TRBV20-1|.|TRBD1|TRBJ2-7
CSARGGQTPYEQYF
TGCAGTGCTAGAGGGGGACAGACACCTTACGAGCAGTACTTC
>TRBV28|few|.|TRBJ1-4
CASTFLRGGDEKLFF
TGTGCCAGCACCTTCCTCCGGGGAGGGGATGAAAAACTGTTTTTT
>TRBV5-1|few|.|TRBJ1-1
CASSLGYPGTSVGTEAFF
TGCGCCAGCAGCTTGGGGTACCCAGGGACATCAGTCGGCACTGAAGCTTTCTTT
>TRBV12-3/TRBV12-4|many|.|TRBJ2-3
CASSPSGRTDTQYF
TGTGCCAGCAGTCCAAGCGGGCGCACAGATACGCAGTATTTT
>TRBV10-3|.|.|TRBJ1-1
CAISEGSTEAFF
TGTGCCATCAGTGAAGGGTCCACTGAAGCTTTCTTT